This T cell receptor (beta chain) was observed in a study of OX40 agonist ivuxolimab in advanced cancers. Study overall: Every 2 weeks, patients received ivuxolimab intravenously, dosed at 0.01 to 10 mg/kg. The dose-escalation cohort had hepatocellular carcinoma, melanoma, renal cell or head and neck cancer. The eligibility criteria allowed prior anti-PD-1, anti-PD-L1 or anti-CTLA-4 therapy, and around 40% had some.

Study findings and constraints: CD8+ T cells (on average) carried more expanded clones than CD4+ T cells.

This clone was observed a single time. Its antigen remains unknown. At one of its ends the junction is not consistent with the germline gene, which may arise from a read error. This sample also contains other DNA sequences that code for the same CDR3. This CDR3 contains 12 residues. The V gene's germline CDR1 is MDHEN and CDR2 SYDVKM. TCRdb keeps only in-frame clones here, not all; method: immunoSEQ multiplex PCR. The repertoire holds some 140,000 clones, with approximately 94% as singletons. The chain recombines TRBV28 with TRBJ2-7; TRBD1 or TRBD2 may be the D gene (5 bases each). This clonotype was sampled from an adult with an advanced solid tumor such as melanoma, head and neck, liver or kidney cancer. The sequences come from CD4+ or CD8+ T cells sorted from blood, collected in a trial of the OX40 agonist ivuxolimab. The CDR3 nucleotides read TGTGCCAGCAGTCTCGGGACCTACGAGCAATACTTC. Encoded protein: CASSLGTYEQYF.